Listed below are T cell receptor beta chains from one sample, sequenced in a study of T cell repertoires in ileal Crohn's disease. Clones were read by immunoSEQ multiplex PCR, and TCRdb kept only the in-frame ones, dropping some. The profile shows 7,200 or so clones, about two thirds of them singletons. Sequencing input: ileal tissue. These receptors were taken from an adult with Crohn's disease. Both conserved end residues are part of each CDR3. The D gene is left open where the match is weak. The size of a clone is reported for some rows only, either as once, few or many, or as a class for expanded clones.

TRBV15	-	TRBJ2-3	-	CATSETLRGTDTQYF	TGTGCCACCTCTGAAACTCTAAGAGGTACAGATACGCAGTATTTT
TRBV7-9	-	TRBJ2-7	-	CASSSRSYEQYF	TGTGCCAGCAGCTCCCGATCCTACGAGCAGTACTTC
TRBV7-8	TRBD1	TRBJ2-1	-	CASSLGDSLNEQFF	TGTGCCAGCAGCTTAGGGGACAGCCTTAATGAGCAGTTCTTC
TRBV10-3	-	TRBJ2-3	-	CAISDRPNTDTQYF	TGTGCCATCAGTGACCGACCTAACACAGATACGCAGTATTTT
TRBV11-2	-	TRBJ2-7	-	CASSPVVAGPLYEQYF	TGTGCCAGCAGCCCCGTAGTAGCTGGCCCACTCTACGAGCAGTACTTC
TRBV6-5	-	TRBJ1-1	-	CASSYGAGLEAFF	TGTGCCAGCAGCTACGGGGCAGGCCTTGAAGCTTTCTTT
TRBV13	TRBD1	TRBJ2-5	-	CASSAERGRGKETQYF	TGTGCCAGCAGCGCAGAAAGAGGCAGGGGGAAAGAGACCCAGTACTTC
TRBV6-5	TRBD1	TRBJ1-2	-	CASSQGVASYGYTF	TGTGCCAGCAGCCAGGGGGTAGCGAGCTATGGCTACACCTTC
TRBV5-5	-	TRBJ2-2	-	CASSSISDGDTGELFF	TGTGCCAGCAGTTCTATTTCAGATGGGGACACCGGGGAGCTGTTTTTT
TRBV11-2	-	TRBJ2-3	medium-sized	CASSPEADTQYF	TGTGCCAGCAGTCCCGAGGCGGATACGCAGTATTTT
TRBV7-2	-	TRBJ2-1	-	CASSLIGNEQFF	TGTGCCAGCAGCTTAATCGGGAATGAGCAGTTCTTC
TRBV5-1	TRBD1	TRBJ2-1	-	CASSDLQGAGNEQFF	TGCGCCAGCAGCGATCTACAGGGGGCCGGCAATGAGCAGTTCTTC
TRBV19	-	TRBJ1-1	-	CASSTLEVRVEAFF	TGTGCCAGTAGTACTCTAGAAGTGAGAGTTGAAGCTTTCTTT
TRBV2	TRBD1	TRBJ1-5	few	CASSATGGSQPQHF	TGTGCCAGCAGCGCTACAGGGGGCAGTCAGCCCCAGCATTTT
TRBV29-1	TRBD1	TRBJ2-2	-	CSAGQGDTGELFF	TGCAGCGCGGGACAGGGGGACACCGGGGAGCTGTTTTTT
TRBV7-2	TRBD2	TRBJ2-7	few	CASSSGGDSRSYF	TGTGCCAGCAGCTCCGGGGGGGATTCCCGCTCATACTTC
TRBV19	-	TRBJ1-1	-	CASRQGGGTEAFF	TGTGCCAGTAGACAGGGAGGGGGTACTGAAGCTTTCTTT
TRBV18	TRBD1	TRBJ1-1	-	CASSKGTGGITEAFF	TGTGCCAGCTCAAAGGGGACAGGGGGGATCACTGAAGCTTTCTTT
TRBV11-2	TRBD1	TRBJ1-1	-	CASSLGQGGDTEAFF	TGTGCCAGCAGCTTAGGACAGGGCGGTGACACTGAAGCTTTCTTT
TRBV7-9	-	TRBJ2-7	-	CASSQAGEQYF	TGTGCCAGCAGCCAGGCGGGAGAGCAGTACTTC
TRBV19	TRBD1	TRBJ1-5	-	CASSLYTAGTGSSNQPQHF	TGTGCCAGTAGTCTCTATACCGCGGGGACAGGGTCGAGCAATCAGCCCCAGCATTTT
TRBV18	TRBD2	TRBJ2-1	few	CASSPGRSYNEQFF	TGTGCCAGCTCCCCCGGGAGGTCCTACAATGAGCAGTTCTTC
TRBV30	-	TRBJ1-2	-	CAWSGTGPYGYTF	TGTGCCTGGTCAGGGACCGGACCATATGGCTACACCTTC
TRBV9	TRBD2	TRBJ2-3	-	CASSVRSSGVTYTDTQYF	TGTGCCAGCAGCGTAAGGTCTAGCGGGGTGACCTACACAGATACGCAGTATTTT
TRBV6-6	-	TRBJ2-6	-	CASGSGANVLTF	TGTGCCTCTGGCTCTGGGGCCAACGTCCTGACTTTC
TRBV7-2	-	TRBJ1-1	few	CASSLNLGGRPMNTEAFF	TGTGCCAGCAGCCTCAACCTTGGCGGTCGCCCTATGAACACTGAAGCTTTCTTT
TRBV7-8	-	TRBJ1-5	-	CASSLTVQGYQPQHF	TGTGCCAGCAGCTTAACCGTGCAGGGGTATCAGCCCCAGCATTTT
TRBV7-2	-	TRBJ1-4	-	CASSSRQTGEKLFF	TGTGCCAGCAGCTCGAGGCAGACTGGCGAAAAACTGTTTTTT
TRBV7-2	-	TRBJ1-5	medium-sized	CASSWQENQPQHF	TGTGCCAGCAGCTGGCAGGAGAATCAGCCCCAGCATTTT
TRBV10-3	-	TRBJ1-1	-	CAISGTGGADPAFF	TGTGCCATCAGTGGTACTGGGGGCGCGGACCCAGCTTTCTTT
TRBV28	-	TRBJ2-1	-	CASSKNRVEFF	TGTGCCAGCAGTAAGAACAGGGTCGAGTTCTTC
TRBV29-1	-	TRBJ1-2	-	CSVEAKGGASGYTF	TGCAGCGTTGAGGCCAAAGGGGGGGCGAGTGGCTACACCTTC
TRBV5-6	-	TRBJ1-2	-	CASSLDGASHGYTF	TGTGCCAGCAGCTTGGACGGGGCCAGCCATGGCTACACCTTC
TRBV7-9	-	TRBJ2-3	-	CASSFEGGTDTQYF	TGTGCCAGCAGCTTTGAAGGGGGCACAGATACGCAGTATTTT
TRBV6-1	-	TRBJ2-3	few	CASSEAQGGGSTDTQYF	TGTGCCAGCAGTGAAGCGCAGGGAGGGGGTAGCACAGATACGCAGTATTTT
TRBV28	-	TRBJ1-5	-	CASSFSTGSNQPQHF	TGTGCCAGCAGTTTTTCGACGGGTAGCAATCAGCCCCAGCATTTT
TRBV15	-	TRBJ2-6	-	CATSRSDRGANVLTF	TGTGCCACCAGCAGATCGGACAGAGGGGCCAACGTCCTGACTTTC
TRBV9	TRBD1	TRBJ1-1	-	CASSEGGQQNTEAFF	TGTGCCAGCAGCGAGGGGGGACAGCAGAACACTGAAGCTTTCTTT
TRBV5-5	-	TRBJ1-1	-	CASSWGTQGREAFF	TGTGCCAGCAGCTGGGGAACACAGGGCCGTGAAGCTTTCTTT
TRBV19	-	TRBJ1-2	-	CASTPGSNYGYTF	TGTGCCAGTACCCCTGGGAGTAACTATGGCTACACCTTC
TRBV18	-	TRBJ2-1	-	CASSPGEGFNEQFF	TGTGCCAGCTCACCTGGAGAAGGGTTCAATGAGCAGTTCTTC
TRBV19	TRBD2	TRBJ2-7	-	CASSPSGGGAYEQYF	TGTGCCAGTAGCCCCAGCGGGGGGGGTGCCTACGAGCAGTACTTC
TRBV6-6	TRBD1	TRBJ1-1	-	CASSFDRGRGGAFF	TGTGCCAGCAGTTTTGACAGGGGGCGGGGGGGAGCTTTCTTT
TRBV18	-	TRBJ1-1	-	CASSDGMNTEAFF	TGTGCCAGCTCAGATGGAATGAACACTGAAGCTTTCTTT
TRBV9	TRBD1	TRBJ1-1	-	CASSGSSSRGQPMNTEAFF	TGTGCCAGCAGCGGCTCCAGCTCCCGGGGACAGCCAATGAACACTGAAGCTTTCTTT
TRBV18	-	TRBJ1-6	-	CASSPGNNSPLHF	TGTGCCAGCTCACCGGGAAATAATTCACCCCTCCACTTT
TRBV5-5	-	TRBJ1-1	-	CASSPLLQGLNTEAFF	TGTGCCAGCAGCCCCCTACTGCAGGGCCTGAACACTGAAGCTTTCTTT
TRBV7-3	-	TRBJ1-2	-	CASSLRPGTFYGYTF	TGTGCCAGCAGCTTACGACCCGGGACCTTCTATGGCTACACCTTC
TRBV19	TRBD1	TRBJ2-7	once	CASSAGQGTFSYEQYF	TGTGCCAGTAGTGCCGGACAGGGGACCTTCTCCTACGAGCAGTACTTC
TRBV4-1	TRBD1	TRBJ2-7	-	CASSNSRGQDEQYF	TGCGCCAGCAGCAATTCAAGGGGGCAAGACGAGCAGTACTTC
TRBV6-4	TRBD2	TRBJ2-5	-	CASSELAGDLETQYF	TGTGCCAGCAGTGAATTAGCGGGGGATCTGGAGACCCAGTACTTC
TRBV4-2	TRBD2	TRBJ2-7	once	CASSQERRENYEQYF	TGTGCCAGCAGCCAAGAACGGCGGGAGAACTACGAGCAGTACTTC
TRBV5-1	TRBD2	TRBJ2-3	-	CASSSLAGGTDTQYF	TGCGCCAGCAGCTCCCTAGCGGGAGGAACAGATACGCAGTATTTT